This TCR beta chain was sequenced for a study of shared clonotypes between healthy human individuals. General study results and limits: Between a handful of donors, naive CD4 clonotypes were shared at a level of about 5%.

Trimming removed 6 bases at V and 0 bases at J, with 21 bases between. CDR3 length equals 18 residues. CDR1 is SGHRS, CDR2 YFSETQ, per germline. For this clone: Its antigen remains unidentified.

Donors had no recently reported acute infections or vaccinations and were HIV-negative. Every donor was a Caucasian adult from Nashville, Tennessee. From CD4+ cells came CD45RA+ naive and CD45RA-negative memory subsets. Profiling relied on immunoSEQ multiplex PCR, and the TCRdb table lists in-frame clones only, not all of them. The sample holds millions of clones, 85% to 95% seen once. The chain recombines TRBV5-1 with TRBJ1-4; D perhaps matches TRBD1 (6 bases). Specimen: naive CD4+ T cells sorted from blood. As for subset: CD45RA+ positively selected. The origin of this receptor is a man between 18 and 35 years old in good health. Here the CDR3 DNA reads TGCGCCAGCACCGCGCAGCCCAGGGGACCTGCAACTAATGAAAAACTGTTTTTT. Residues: CASTAQPRGPATNEKLFF.